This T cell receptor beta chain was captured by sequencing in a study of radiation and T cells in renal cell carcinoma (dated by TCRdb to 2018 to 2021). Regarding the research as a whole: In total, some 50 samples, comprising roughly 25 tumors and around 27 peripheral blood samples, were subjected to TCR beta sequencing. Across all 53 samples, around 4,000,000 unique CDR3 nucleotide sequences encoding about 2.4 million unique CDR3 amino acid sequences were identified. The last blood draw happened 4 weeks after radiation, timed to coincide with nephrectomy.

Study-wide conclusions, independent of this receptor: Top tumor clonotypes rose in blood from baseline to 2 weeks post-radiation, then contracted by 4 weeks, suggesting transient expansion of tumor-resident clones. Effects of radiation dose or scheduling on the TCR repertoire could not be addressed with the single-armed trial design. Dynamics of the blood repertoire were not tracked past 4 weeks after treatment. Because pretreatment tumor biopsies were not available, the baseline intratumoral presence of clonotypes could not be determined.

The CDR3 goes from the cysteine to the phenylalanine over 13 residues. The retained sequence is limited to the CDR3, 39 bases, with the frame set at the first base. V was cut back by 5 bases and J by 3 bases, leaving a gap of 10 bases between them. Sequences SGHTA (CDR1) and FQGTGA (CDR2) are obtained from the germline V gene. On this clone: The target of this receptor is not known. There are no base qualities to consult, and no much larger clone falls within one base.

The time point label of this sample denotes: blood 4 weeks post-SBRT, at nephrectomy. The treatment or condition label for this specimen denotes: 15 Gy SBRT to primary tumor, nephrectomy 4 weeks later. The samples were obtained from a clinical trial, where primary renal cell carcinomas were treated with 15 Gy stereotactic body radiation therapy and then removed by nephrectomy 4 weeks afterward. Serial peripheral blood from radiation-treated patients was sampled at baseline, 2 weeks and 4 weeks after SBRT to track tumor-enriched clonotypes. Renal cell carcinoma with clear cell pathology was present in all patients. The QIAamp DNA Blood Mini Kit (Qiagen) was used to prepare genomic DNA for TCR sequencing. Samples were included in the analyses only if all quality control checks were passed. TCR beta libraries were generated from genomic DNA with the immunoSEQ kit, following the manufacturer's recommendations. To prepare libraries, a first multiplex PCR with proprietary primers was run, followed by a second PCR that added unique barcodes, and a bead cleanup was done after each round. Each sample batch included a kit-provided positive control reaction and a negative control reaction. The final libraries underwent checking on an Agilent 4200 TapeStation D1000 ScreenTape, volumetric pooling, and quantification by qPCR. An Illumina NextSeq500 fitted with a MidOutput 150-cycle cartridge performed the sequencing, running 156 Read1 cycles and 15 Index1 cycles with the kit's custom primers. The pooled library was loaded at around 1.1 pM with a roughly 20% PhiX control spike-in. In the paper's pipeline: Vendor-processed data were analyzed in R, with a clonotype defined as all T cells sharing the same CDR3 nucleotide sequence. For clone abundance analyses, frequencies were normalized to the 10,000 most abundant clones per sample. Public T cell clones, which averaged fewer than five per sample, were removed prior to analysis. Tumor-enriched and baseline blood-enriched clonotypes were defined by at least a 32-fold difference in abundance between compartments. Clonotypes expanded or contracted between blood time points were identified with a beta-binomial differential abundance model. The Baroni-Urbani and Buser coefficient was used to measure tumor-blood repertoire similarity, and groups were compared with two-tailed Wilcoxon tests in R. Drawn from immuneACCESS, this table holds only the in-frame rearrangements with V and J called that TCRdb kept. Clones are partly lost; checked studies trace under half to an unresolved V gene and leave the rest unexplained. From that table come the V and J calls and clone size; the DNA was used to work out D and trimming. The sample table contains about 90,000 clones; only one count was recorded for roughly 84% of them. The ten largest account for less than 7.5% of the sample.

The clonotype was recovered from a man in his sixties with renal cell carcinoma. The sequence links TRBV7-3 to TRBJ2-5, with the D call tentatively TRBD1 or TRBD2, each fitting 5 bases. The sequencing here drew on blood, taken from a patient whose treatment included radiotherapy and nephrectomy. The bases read TGTGCCAGCAGCCGGGGCCACGAAGAGACCCAGTACTTC. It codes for CASSRGHEETQYF. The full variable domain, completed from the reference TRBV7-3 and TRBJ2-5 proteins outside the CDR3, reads GAGVSQTPSNKVTEKGKYVELRCDPISGHTALYWYRQSLGQGPEFLIYFQGTGAADDSGLPNDRFFAVRPEGSVSTLKIQRTERGDSAVYLCASSRGHEETQYFGPGTRLLVL.